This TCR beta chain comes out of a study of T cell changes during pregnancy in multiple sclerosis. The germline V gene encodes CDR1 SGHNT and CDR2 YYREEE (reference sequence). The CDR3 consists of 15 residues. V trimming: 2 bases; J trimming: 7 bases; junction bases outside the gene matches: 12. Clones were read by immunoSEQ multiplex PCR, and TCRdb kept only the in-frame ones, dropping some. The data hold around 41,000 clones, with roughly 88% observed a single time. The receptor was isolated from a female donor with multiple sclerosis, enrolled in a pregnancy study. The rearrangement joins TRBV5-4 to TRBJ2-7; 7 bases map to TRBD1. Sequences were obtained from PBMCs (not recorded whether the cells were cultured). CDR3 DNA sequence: TGTGCCAGCAGCTTCGATCTACAGGGGCTGAGGGAGCAGTACTTC. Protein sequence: CASSFDLQGLREQYF. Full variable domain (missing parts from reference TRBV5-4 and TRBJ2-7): ETGVTQSPTHLIKTRGQQVTLRCSSQSGHNTVSWYQQALGQGPQFIFQYYREEENGRGNFPPRFSGLQFPNYSSELNVNALELDDSALYLCASSFDLQGLREQYFGPGTRLTVT.